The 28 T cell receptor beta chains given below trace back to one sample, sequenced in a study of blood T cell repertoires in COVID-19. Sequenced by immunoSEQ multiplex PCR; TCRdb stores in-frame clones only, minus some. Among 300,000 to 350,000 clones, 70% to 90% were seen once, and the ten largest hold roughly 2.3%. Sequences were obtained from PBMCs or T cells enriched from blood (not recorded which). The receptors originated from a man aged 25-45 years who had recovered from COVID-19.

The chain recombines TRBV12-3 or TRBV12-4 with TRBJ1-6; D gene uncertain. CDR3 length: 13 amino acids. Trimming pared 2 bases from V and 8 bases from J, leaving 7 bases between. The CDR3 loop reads CASSLFLDSPLHF. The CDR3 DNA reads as TGTGCCAGCAGTTTATTTCTTGATTCACCCCTCCACTTT.

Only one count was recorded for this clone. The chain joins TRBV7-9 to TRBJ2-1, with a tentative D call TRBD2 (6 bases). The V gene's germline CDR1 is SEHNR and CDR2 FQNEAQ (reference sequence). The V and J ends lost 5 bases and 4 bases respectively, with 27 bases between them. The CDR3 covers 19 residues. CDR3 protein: CASSPSGRRDHGRYNEQFF. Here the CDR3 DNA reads TGTGCCAGCAGCCCGTCGGGTCGGCGGGACCACGGACGGTACAATGAGCAGTTCTTC.

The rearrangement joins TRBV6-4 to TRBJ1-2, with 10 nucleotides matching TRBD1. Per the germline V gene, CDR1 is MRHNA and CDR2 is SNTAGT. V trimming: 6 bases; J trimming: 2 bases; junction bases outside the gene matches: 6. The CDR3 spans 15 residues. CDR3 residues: CASSVRTGGNYGYTF. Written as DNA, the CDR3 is TGTGCCAGCAGCGTTCGGACAGGGGGAAACTATGGCTACACCTTC.

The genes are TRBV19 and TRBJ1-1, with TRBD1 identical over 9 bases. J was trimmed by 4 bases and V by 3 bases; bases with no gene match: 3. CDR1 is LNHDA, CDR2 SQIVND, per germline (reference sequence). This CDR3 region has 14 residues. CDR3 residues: CASSMTGGSTEAFF. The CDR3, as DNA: TGTGCCAGTAGTATGACAGGGGGTAGCACTGAAGCTTTCTTT.

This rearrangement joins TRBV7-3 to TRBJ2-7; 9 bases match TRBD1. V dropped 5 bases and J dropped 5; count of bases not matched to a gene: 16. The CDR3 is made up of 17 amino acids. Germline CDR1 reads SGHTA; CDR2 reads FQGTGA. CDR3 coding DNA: TGTGCCAGCAGCCCCCAGGCAGGGACAGGGATTGGCGACGAGCAGTACTTC. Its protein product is CASSPQAGTGIGDEQYF.

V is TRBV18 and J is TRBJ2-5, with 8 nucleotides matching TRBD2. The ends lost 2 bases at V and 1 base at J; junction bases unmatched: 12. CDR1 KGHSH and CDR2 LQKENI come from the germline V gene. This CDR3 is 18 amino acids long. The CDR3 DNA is TGTGCCAGCTCACCAACTCGCGGGCAGCGGGGGATCCAAGAGACCCAGTACTTC. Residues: CASSPTRGQRGIQETQYF.

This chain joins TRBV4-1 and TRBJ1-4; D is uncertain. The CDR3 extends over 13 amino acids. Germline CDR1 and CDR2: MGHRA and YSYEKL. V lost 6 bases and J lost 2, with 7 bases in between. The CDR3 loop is CASSLATNEKLFF. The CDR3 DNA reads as TGCGCCAGCAGTCTGGCCACTAATGAAAAACTGTTTTTT.

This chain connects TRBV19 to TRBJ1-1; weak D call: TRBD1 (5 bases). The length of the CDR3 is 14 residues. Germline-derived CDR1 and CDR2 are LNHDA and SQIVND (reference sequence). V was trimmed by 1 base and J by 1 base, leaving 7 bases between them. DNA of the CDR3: TGTGCCAGTAGTATAGTAAGGGGGAACACTGAAGCTTTCTTT. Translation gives CASSIVRGNTEAFF.

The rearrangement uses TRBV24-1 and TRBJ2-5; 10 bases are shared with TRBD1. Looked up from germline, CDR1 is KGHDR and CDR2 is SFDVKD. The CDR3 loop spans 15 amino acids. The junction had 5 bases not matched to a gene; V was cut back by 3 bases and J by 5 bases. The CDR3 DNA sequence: TGTGCCACCAGTGATCCGACAGGGGGCCGGGAGACCCAGTACTTC. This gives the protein CATSDPTGGRETQYF.

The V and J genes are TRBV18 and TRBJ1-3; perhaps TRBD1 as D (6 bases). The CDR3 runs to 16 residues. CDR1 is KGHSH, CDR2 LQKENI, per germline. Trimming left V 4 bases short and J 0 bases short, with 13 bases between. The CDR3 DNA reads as TGTGCCAGCTCACTGAGACAGGAATCCTCTGGAAACACCATATATTTT. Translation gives CASSLRQESSGNTIYF.

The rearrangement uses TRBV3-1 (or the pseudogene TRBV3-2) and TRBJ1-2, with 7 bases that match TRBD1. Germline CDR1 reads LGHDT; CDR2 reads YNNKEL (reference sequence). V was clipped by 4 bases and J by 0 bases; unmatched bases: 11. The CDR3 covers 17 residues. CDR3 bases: TGTGCCAGCAGCCCCCGAGCAGGGGGTCCAGCTAACTATGGCTACACCTTC. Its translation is CASSPRAGGPANYGYTF.

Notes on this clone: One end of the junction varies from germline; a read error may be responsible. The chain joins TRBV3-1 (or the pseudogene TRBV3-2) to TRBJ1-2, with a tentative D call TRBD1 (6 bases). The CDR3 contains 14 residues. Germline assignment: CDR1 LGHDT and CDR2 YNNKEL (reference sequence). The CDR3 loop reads CASTQTGNSYGYTF. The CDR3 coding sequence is TGTGCCAGCACCCAAACAGGGAACAGCTATGGCTACACCTTC.

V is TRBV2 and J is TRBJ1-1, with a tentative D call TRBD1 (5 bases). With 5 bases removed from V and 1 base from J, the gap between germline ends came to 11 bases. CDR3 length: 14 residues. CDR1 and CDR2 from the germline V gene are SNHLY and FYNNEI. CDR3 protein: CASSQQARNTEAFF. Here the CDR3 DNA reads TGTGCCAGCAGTCAACAGGCTAGGAACACTGAAGCTTTCTTT.

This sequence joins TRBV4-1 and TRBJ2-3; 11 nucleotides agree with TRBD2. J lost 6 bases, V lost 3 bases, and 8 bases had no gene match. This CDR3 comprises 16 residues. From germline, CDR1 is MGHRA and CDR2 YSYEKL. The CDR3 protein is CASSQALAGGGDTQYF. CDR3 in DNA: TGCGCCAGCAGCCAGGCCCTAGCGGGGGGAGGGGATACGCAGTATTTT.

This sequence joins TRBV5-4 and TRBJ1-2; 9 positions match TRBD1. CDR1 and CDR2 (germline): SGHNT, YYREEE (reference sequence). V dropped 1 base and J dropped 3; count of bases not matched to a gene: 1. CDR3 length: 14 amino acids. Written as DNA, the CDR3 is TGTGCCAGCAGCTTGCGGGACAGGGACTATGGCTACACCTTC. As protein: CASSLRDRDYGYTF. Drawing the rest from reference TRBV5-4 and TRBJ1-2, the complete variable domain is ETGVTQSPTHLIKTRGQQVTLRCSSQSGHNTVSWYQQALGQGPQFIFQYYREEENGRGNFPPRFSGLQFPNYSSELNVNALELDDSALYLCASSLRDRDYGYTFGSGTRLTVV.

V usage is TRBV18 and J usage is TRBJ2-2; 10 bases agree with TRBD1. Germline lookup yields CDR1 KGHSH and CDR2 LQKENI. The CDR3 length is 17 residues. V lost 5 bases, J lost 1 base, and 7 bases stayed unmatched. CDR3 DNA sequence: TGTGCCAGCTCAGCCCTTCGGGACAGGGGGAACACCGGGGAGCTGTTTTTT. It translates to CASSALRDRGNTGELFF.

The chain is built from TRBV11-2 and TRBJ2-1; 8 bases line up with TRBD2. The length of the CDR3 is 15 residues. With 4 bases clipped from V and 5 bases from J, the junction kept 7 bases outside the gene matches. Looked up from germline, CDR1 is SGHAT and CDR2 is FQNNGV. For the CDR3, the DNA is TGTGCCAGCAGCTGGCTTCCGGGGGGGGACAATGAGCAGTTCTTC. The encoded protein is CASSWLPGGDNEQFF.

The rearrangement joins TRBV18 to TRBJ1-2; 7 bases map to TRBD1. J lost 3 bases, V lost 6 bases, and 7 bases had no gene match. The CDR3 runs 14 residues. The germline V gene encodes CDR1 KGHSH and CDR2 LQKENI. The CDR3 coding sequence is TGTGCCAGCTCCACCGGGACAGAGGACTATGGCTACACCTTC. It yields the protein CASSTGTEDYGYTF.

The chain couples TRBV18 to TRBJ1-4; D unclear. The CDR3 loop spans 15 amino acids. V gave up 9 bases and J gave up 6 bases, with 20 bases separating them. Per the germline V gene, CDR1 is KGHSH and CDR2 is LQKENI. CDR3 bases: TGTGCCAGTCTGAAGACGAACAGCCCTGATGAAAAACTGTTTTTT. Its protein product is CASLKTNSPDEKLFF.

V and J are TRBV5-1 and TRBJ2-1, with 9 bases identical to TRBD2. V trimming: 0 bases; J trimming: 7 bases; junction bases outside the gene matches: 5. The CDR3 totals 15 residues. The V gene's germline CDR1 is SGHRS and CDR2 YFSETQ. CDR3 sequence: CASSLDAGGQNEQFF. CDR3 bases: TGCGCCAGCAGCTTGGATGCGGGGGGGCAAAATGAGCAGTTCTTC.

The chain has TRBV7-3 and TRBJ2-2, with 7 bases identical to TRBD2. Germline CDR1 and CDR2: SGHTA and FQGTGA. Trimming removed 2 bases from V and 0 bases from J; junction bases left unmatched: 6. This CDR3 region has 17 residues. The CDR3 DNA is TGTGCCAGCAGCTTAGAGCCCGGGACTACGAACACCGGGGAGCTGTTTTTT. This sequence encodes CASSLEPGTTNTGELFF.

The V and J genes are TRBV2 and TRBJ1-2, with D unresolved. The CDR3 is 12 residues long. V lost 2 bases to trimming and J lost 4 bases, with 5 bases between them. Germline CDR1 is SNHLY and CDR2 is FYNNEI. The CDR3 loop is CASSENSYGYTF. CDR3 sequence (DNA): TGTGCCAGCAGTGAAAACAGCTATGGCTACACCTTC.

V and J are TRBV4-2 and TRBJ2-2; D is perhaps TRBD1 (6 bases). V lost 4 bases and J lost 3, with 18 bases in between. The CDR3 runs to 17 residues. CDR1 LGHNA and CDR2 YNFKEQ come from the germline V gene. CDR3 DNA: TGTGCCAGCAGCCCATTCCAGGACAGACAATACACCGGGGAGCTGTTTTTT. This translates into CASSPFQDRQYTGELFF.

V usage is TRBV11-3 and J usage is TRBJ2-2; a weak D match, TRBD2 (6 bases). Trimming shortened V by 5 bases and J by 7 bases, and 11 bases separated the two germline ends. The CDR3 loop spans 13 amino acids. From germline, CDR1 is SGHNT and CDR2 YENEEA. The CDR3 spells CASSRARDGELFF. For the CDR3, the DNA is TGTGCCAGCAGCCGGGCGCGGGACGGGGAGCTGTTTTTT.

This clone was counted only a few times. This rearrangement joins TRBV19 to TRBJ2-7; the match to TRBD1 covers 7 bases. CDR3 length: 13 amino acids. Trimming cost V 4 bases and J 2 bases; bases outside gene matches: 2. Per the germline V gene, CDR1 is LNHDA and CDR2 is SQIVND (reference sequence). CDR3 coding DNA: TGTGCCAGTAGTAGGGACAGAACCTACGAGCAGTACTTC. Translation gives CASSRDRTYEQYF.

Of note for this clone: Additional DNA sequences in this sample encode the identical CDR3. CDR3 protein: CASSLGGREQFF. Here the CDR3 DNA reads TGCGCCAGCAGCTTGGGGGGCAGAGAGCAGTTCTTC. The rearrangement links TRBV5-1 to TRBJ2-1, with D possibly TRBD1 on 5 matching bases. The CDR3 consists of 12 residues. With 0 bases removed from V and 10 bases from J, the gap between germline ends came to 8 bases. The V gene's germline CDR1 is SGHRS and CDR2 YFSETQ.

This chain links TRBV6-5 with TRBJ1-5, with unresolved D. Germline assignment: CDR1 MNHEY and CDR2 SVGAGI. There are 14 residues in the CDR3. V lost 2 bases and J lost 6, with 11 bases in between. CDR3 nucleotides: TGTGCCAGCAGTTACGGCCCCAGAATTCAGCCCCAGCATTTT. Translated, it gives CASSYGPRIQPQHF.

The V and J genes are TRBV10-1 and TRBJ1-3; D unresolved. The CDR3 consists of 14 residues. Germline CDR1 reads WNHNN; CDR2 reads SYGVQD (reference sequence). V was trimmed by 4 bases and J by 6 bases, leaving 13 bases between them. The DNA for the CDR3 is TGCGCCAGCAGTGTTGGGGAGGTGGAAAACACCATATATTTT. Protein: CASSVGEVENTIYF.